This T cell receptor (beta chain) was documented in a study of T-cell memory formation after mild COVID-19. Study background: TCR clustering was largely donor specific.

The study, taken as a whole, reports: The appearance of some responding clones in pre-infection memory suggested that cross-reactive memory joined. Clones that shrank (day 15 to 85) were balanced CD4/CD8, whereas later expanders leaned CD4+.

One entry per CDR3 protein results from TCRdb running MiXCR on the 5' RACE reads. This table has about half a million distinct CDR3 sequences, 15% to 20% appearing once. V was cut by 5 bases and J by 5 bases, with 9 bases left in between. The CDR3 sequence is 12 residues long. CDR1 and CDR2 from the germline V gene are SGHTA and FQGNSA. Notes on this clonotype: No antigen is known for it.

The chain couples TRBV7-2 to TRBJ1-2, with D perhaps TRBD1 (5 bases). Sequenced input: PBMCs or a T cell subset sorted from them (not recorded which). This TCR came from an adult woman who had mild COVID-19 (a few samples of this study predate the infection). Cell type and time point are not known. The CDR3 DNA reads TGTGCCAGCAGCGCAGACAGATATGGCTACACCTTC. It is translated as CASSADRYGYTF. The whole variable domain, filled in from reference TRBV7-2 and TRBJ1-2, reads GAGVSQSPSNKVTEKGKDVELRCDPISGHTALYWYRQSLGQGLEFLIYFQGNSAPDKSGLPSDRFSAERTGGSVSTLTIQRTQQEDSAVYLCASSADRYGYTFGSGTRLTVV.